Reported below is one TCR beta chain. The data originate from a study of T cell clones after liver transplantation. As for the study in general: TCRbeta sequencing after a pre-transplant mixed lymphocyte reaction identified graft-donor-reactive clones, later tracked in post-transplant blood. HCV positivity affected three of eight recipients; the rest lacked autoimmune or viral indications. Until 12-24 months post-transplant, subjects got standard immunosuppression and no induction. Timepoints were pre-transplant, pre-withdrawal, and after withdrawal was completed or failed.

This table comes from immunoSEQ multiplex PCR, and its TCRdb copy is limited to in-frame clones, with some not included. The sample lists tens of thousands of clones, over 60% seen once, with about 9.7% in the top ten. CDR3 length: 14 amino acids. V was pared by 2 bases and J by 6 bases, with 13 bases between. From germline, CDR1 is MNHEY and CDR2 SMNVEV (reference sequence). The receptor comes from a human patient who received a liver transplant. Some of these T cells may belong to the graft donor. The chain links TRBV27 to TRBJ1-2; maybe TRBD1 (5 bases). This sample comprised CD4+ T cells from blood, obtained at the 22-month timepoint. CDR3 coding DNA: TGTGCCAGCAGTTTAAAGGGGCGCATGGATGGCTACACCTTC. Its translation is CASSLKGRMDGYTF.